Listed below are T cell receptor beta chains from one sample, sequenced in a study of cytomegalovirus exposure and HLA in healthy donors. TCRdb keeps only in-frame clones here, not all; method: immunoSEQ multiplex PCR. The sample has 150,000 to 250,000 clones, 80% to 90% seen once. The sequenced material came from PBMCs. All receptors derive from a woman younger than 45 in good health and CMV-seropositive. The CDR3 runs from the conserved cysteine through the conserved F or W. D genes are given only for firm matches. Clone size is stated in some rows and not others, as once, few, many or a class when expanded.

clone_size,v_call,d_call,j_call,cdr3_aa,cdr3_nt
.,TRBV2,.,TRBJ2-5,CASSESSPSETQYF,TGTGCCAGCAGTGAATCTAGCCCAAGCGAGACCCAGTACTTC
.,TRBV6-5,TRBD1,TRBJ1-1,CASNRGENTEAFF,TGTGCCAGCAACAGGGGGGAGAACACTGAAGCTTTCTTT
.,TRBV5-4,.,TRBJ2-5,CASSPEGVETQYF,TGTGCCAGCAGCCCCGAGGGAGTGGAGACCCAGTACTTC
.,TRBV6-1,TRBD1,TRBJ1-5,CASTRLRGPNQPQHF,TGTGCCAGCACCCGACTGAGGGGGCCTAATCAGCCCCAGCATTTT
.,TRBV9,TRBD1,TRBJ1-2,CASSVEGNRGIYGYTF,TGTGCCAGCAGCGTAGAGGGCAACAGGGGTATCTATGGCTACACCTTC
.,TRBV27,.,TRBJ2-7,CASSLYAGPYEQYF,TGTGCCAGCAGTTTGTATGCGGGGCCCTACGAGCAGTACTTC
.,TRBV9,.,TRBJ1-3,CASSFRGGNTIYF,TGTGCCAGCAGCTTCAGGGGTGGAAACACCATATATTTT
once,TRBV5-1,TRBD1,TRBJ2-7,CASSTGQGWAYEQYF,TGCGCCAGCAGCACCGGACAGGGATGGGCCTACGAGCAGTACTTC
.,TRBV6-1,TRBD1,TRBJ1-1,CASSELTPGTEGSNEAFF,TGTGCCAGCAGTGAACTAACTCCCGGGACAGAAGGATCCAATGAAGCTTTCTTT
.,TRBV11-1,TRBD1,TRBJ2-5,CASSLETGTEETQYF,TGTGCCAGCAGCTTAGAGACCGGGACAGAAGAGACCCAGTACTTC
.,TRBV25-1,TRBD1,TRBJ2-7,CASSERMGTGSYEQYF,TGTGCCAGCAGTGAAAGGATGGGGACAGGGTCCTACGAGCAGTACTTC
.,TRBV28,.,TRBJ2-7,CASSSPGDYEQYF,TGTGCCAGCAGTTCTCCAGGGGACTACGAGCAGTACTTC
.,TRBV7-3,TRBD1,TRBJ2-7,CASSLKGQGYEQYF,TGTGCCAGCAGCTTAAAGGGACAGGGTTACGAGCAGTACTTC
.,TRBV5-1,TRBD2,TRBJ2-1,CASRTGGLAGSYEQFF,TGCGCCAGCAGAACTGGGGGGCTAGCGGGTAGCTATGAGCAGTTCTTC
.,TRBV7-9,.,TRBJ2-1,CASCGRGGSYNEQFF,TGTGCCAGCTGCGGAAGGGGGGGATCCTACAATGAGCAGTTCTTC
.,TRBV27,.,TRBJ1-1,CASSAENRATEAFF,TGTGCCAGCAGTGCGGAGAACAGGGCTACTGAAGCTTTCTTT
.,TRBV28,.,TRBJ2-1,CASNTRSNEQFF,TGTGCCAGCAACACTAGGTCGAATGAGCAGTTCTTC
.,TRBV6-5,.,TRBJ1-1,CASSYYMNTEAFF,TGTGCCAGCAGTTACTATATGAACACTGAAGCTTTCTTT
.,TRBV6-5,TRBD2,TRBJ2-5,CASSRQTSGQETQYF,TGTGCCAGCAGTCGACAGACTAGCGGCCAAGAGACCCAGTACTTC
.,TRBV19,TRBD2,TRBJ2-2,CASRLAGNTGELFF,TGTGCCAGTAGACTAGCGGGGAACACCGGGGAGCTGTTTTTT
.,TRBV30,TRBD2,TRBJ2-1,CACSLAGTYNEQFF,TGTGCCTGCTCCCTAGCGGGAACATACAATGAGCAGTTCTTC
.,TRBV4-1,.,TRBJ1-5,CASSLQGGGSNQPQHF,TGCGCCAGCAGCCTCCAGGGAGGCGGAAGCAATCAGCCCCAGCATTTT
.,TRBV11-2,.,TRBJ2-7,CASSSLRISNEQYF,TGTGCCAGCAGCTCCCTGAGGATCAGCAACGAGCAGTACTTC
.,TRBV25-1,TRBD1,TRBJ1-2,CASSPLTGAYTF,TGTGCCAGCAGTCCCCTAACAGGGGCCTACACCTTC
few,TRBV11-3,TRBD1,TRBJ2-2,CASSPTGEDTGELFF,TGTGCCAGCAGCCCGACAGGGGAAGACACCGGGGAGCTGTTTTTT
.,TRBV2,TRBD1,TRBJ2-5,CASSEQGQGFGETQYF,TGTGCCAGCAGCGAACAGGGACAGGGGTTTGGGGAGACCCAGTACTTC
.,TRBV27,.,TRBJ1-1,CASSLTGQVNTEAFF,TGTGCCAGCAGTTTAACGGGACAAGTGAACACTGAAGCTTTCTTT
.,TRBV28,TRBD1,TRBJ1-1,CASSSRQGRSAMNTEAFF,TGTGCCAGCAGTTCCCGACAGGGTCGGTCAGCTATGAACACTGAAGCTTTCTTT
once,TRBV7-6,.,TRBJ1-1,CASSLGGKAFF,TGTGCCAGCAGCTTAGGAGGGAAAGCTTTCTTT
.,TRBV6-1,.,TRBJ2-2,CASLWRGRSGELFF,TGTGCCAGCCTGTGGAGGGGGCGTTCGGGGGAGCTGTTTTTT
.,TRBV30,.,TRBJ1-1,CAVTTVTVGTEAFF,TGTGCCGTAACGACAGTAACGGTGGGCACTGAAGCTTTCTTT
.,TRBV9,TRBD1,TRBJ2-1,CASSVGPGQGKLSYNEQFF,TGTGCCAGCAGCGTGGGGCCGGGACAGGGAAAACTTTCCTACAATGAGCAGTTCTTC
.,TRBV29-1,.,TRBJ2-1,CSVSRQRSNEQFF,TGCAGCGTCAGTCGGCAGCGTAGTAATGAGCAGTTCTTC
.,TRBV25-1,.,TRBJ1-1,CASSELRYTEAFF,TGTGCCAGCAGTGAGTTGAGATACACTGAAGCTTTCTTT